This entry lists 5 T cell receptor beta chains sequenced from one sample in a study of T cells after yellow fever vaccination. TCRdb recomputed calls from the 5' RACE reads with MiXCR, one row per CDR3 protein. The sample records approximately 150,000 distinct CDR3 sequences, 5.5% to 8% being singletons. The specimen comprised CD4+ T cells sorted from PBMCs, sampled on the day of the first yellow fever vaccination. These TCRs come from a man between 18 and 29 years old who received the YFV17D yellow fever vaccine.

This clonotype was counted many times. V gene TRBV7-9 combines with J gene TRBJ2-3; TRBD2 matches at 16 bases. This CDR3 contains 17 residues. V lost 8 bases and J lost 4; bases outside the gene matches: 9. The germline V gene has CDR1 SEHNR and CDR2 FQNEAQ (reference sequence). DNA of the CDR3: TGTGCCAGCGTCACCGGGACTAGCGGGGGGGCCGCAGATACGCAGTATTTT. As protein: CASVTGTSGGAADTQYF.

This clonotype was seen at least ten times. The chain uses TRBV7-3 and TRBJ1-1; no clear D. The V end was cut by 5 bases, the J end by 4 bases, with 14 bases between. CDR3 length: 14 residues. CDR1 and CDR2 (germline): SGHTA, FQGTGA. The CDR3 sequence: CASSPSLEFTEAFF. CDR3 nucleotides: TGTGCCAGCAGCCCTTCCCTGGAGTTCACTGAAGCTTTCTTT.

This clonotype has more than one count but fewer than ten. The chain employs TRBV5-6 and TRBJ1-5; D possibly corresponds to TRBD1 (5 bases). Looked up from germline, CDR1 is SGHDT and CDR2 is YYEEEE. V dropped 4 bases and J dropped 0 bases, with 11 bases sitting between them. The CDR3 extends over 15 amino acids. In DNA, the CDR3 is TGTGCCAGCAGCCAGACAGAAAATAGCAATCAGCCCCAGCATTTT. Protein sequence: CASSQTENSNQPQHF.

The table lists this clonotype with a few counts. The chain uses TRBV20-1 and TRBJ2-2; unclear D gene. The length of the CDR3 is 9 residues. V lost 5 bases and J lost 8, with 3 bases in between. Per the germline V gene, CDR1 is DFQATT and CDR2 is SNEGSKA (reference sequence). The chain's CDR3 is CSAVGELFF. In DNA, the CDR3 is TGCAGTGCTGTGGGGGAGCTGTTTTTT.

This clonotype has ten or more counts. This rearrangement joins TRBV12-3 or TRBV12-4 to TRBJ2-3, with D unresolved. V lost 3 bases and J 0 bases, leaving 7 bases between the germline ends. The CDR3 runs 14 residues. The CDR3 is CASSFRRSTDTQYF. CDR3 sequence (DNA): TGTGCCAGCAGTTTCAGGCGGAGCACAGATACGCAGTATTTT.